This TCR beta chain was sequenced during a study of shared clonotypes between healthy human individuals. This table comes from immunoSEQ multiplex PCR, and its TCRdb copy is limited to in-frame clones, with some not included. The sample includes about 2 million clones, less than 95% seen only once; the top ten take less than 1.5%. The naive CD8 fraction comprised CD45RO-negative cells positively selected for CCR7 and excluded terminally differentiated effector memory CD45RA+ cells. This clone was recorded only once. What it binds is not known. The identical CDR3 is also encoded by other nucleotide sequences in the sample. Study-wide results and limits: Naive CD4 clonotypes were shared across several donors at roughly 5%.

Per germline, CDR1 SEHNR and CDR2 FQNEAQ (reference sequence). The CDR3 length is 13 residues. Trimming shortened V by 1 base and J by 2 bases, and 5 bases separated the two germline ends. The source is a man between 18 and 29 years old in good health. The chain combines TRBV7-9 with TRBJ1-2; D is undetermined. Sequencing was performed on naive CD8+ T cells sorted from blood. CDR3 nucleotide sequence: TGTGCCAGCAGCTTAGGGTTAAACTATGGCTACACCTTC. Residues: CASSLGLNYGYTF.